One T cell receptor (beta chain) is described in this entry. What it recognizes is unknown. CDR3 size: 17 residues. CDR1 and CDR2 (germline): SGHTA, FQGTGA. After removal of 4 bases from V and 4 bases from J, the junction contained 11 bases not matched to a gene. TCRdb keeps only in-frame clones here, not all; method: immunoSEQ multiplex PCR. The sample records approximately 100,000 clones, approximately 90% being singletons. These data are taken from a study of OX40 agonist ivuxolimab in advanced cancers. On the study more broadly: As their treatment, patients were administered ivuxolimab, an agonistic anti-OX40 (CD134) antibody. Every 2 weeks, patients got intravenous ivuxolimab at one of six dose levels (0.01-10 mg/kg). The study, taken as a whole, reports: Among the lowest levels of clonal expansion were found in partial responders at 0.1-3.0 mg/kg.

V is TRBV7-3 and J is TRBJ2-3, with TRBD2 identical over 10 bases. The sample here was CD4+ or CD8+ T cells sorted from blood, taken in a trial of the OX40 agonist ivuxolimab. This receptor was obtained from an adult with an advanced solid tumor such as melanoma, head and neck, liver or kidney cancer. The CDR3 DNA follows: TGTGCCAGCAGCTCCCTTCCTAGCGGGAGTCGGGCAGATACGCAGTATTTT. Its translation is CASSSLPSGSRADTQYF.